The sequence of this TCR beta chain was determined in a study of Ad26.COV2.S vaccination and SARS-CoV-2 variants. Study details: Vaccine-arm donor from the placebo-controlled COV1001 Ad26.COV2.S trial. Intramuscular Ad26.COV2.S at 5x10^10 or 1x10^11 viral particles. Findings and limits, study-wide: Placebo recipients and vaccine recipients were similar in non-spike TCR breadth.

Of note for this clone: The antigen remains undetermined.

This CDR3 region has 14 residues. The germline V and J ends were trimmed by 1 base and 2 bases, with 9 bases remaining between them. Germline CDR1 LNHDA, CDR2 SQIVND (reference sequence). The protocol was immunoSEQ multiplex PCR, while the TCRdb copy is restricted to in-frame clones and leaves out a portion. The table records hundreds of thousands of clones, approximately 90% of them present only once. Treatment of the sample: roughly 18 received Ad26.COV2.S at low or high dose, single or two shots; 5 received placebo; per-sample allocation not given. All samples were drawn on day 63, counting from the first vaccine or placebo injection.

The clonotype comes from a person between 18 and 65 years old who received the Ad26.COV2.S COVID-19 vaccine or a placebo. The V and J genes are TRBV19 and TRBJ2-7; D is possibly TRBD1 or TRBD2 (6 bases each). This specimen consisted of peripheral blood, obtained in a trial of Ad26.COV2.S vaccine versus placebo. CDR3 residues: CASSIGGAAYEQYF. The CDR3, as DNA: TGTGCCAGTAGTATAGGGGGGGCCGCCTACGAGCAGTACTTC.